These 24 T cell receptor beta chains were sequenced from one sample in a study of shared clonotypes between healthy human individuals (dated by TCRdb to 2020 to 2021). For the CD8 naive samples, CD45RO-negative cells were positively selected for CCR7, yielding a CD45RA+CCR7+ population from which TemRA cells were excluded. Library preparation used the immunoSEQ multiplex PCR assay. TCRdb took this table from immuneACCESS and kept in-frame rearrangements with V and J called. Such tables lack part of the clones; where checked against another copy, unresolved V genes explain under half of the gap, and the rest is unexplained. The sample records more than 2 million clones, just under 95% of which are singletons. Under 2% of the sample goes to the ten largest clones. The specimen was naive CD8+ T cells from PBMCs. Taken with the paper, the label for cell subset or site translates to: CD45RA+CCR7+. Receptors originate from a man aged 18 to 30 in good health. Some clones in this sample may be carry-over from other donors' samples.

The chain employs TRBV29-1 and TRBJ2-5; 15 nucleotides agree with TRBD2. Trimming removed 6 bases from V and 5 bases from J; junction bases left unmatched: 10. Germline loops: CDR1 SQVTM, CDR2 ANQGSEA. This CDR3 region has 16 residues. The DNA for the CDR3 is TGCAGCGTCGCCCGGACTAGCGGGAGGGTGTGGGAGACCCAGTACTTC. As protein: CSVARTSGRVWETQYF.

The J gene is TRBJ2-7, the V gene TRBV10-2, with 9 bases aligning to TRBD2. The ends lost 7 bases at V and 5 bases at J; junction bases unmatched: 12. The germline gives CDR1 WSHSY, CDR2 SAAADI. The CDR3 spans 15 residues. CDR3 protein: CASMGREGRYDEQYF. CDR3 bases: TGCGCCAGCATGGGGCGGGAGGGACGGTACGACGAGCAGTACTTC.

The rearrangement joins TRBV10-1 to TRBJ1-1, with D unclear. Trimming took 10 bases from V and 4 from J, leaving 19 bases between them. CDR1 is WNHNN and CDR2 is SYGVQD in the germline V gene (reference sequence). The length of the CDR3 is 14 residues. CDR3 coding DNA: TGCGCCACCCCCTTTTTTCGGGGATGCACTGAAGCTTTCTTT. Translating it yields CATPFFRGCTEAFF.

The V gene is TRBV28, the J gene TRBJ2-1; 16 bases are a match to TRBD2. This CDR3 has 17 amino acids. Germline-derived CDR1 and CDR2 are MDHEN and SYDVKM. After removal of 3 bases from V and 9 bases from J, the junction contained 8 bases not matched to a gene. CDR3 bases: TGTGCCAGCAGTTTCAGAATTGGGACTAGCGGGAGGGGTGAGCAGTTCTTC. This encodes CASSFRIGTSGRGEQFF.

The rearrangement joins TRBV6-4 to TRBJ2-2; 11 bases fit TRBD2. The CDR3 length is 15 residues. Germline V gene sequence: CDR1 MRHNA, CDR2 SNTAGT. The trim removed 3 bases at V and 11 bases at J, leaving 8 bases unmatched. The CDR3 region has the DNA TGTGCCAGCAGTGAATTCCTAGCGGGAGGAGTCGAGCTGTTTTTT. Amino acid sequence: CASSEFLAGGVELFF.

The chain uses TRBV7-8 and TRBJ2-7; D perhaps matches TRBD1 (5 bases). V was clipped by 4 bases and J by 4 bases, with 20 bases between them. Germline-derived CDR1 and CDR2 are SGHVS and FQNEAQ. The CDR3 is 16 residues long. The CDR3 DNA sequence: TGTGCCAGCAGCTCCTCAAGGCTAGGGGAAAGATACGAGCAGTACTTC. It yields the protein CASSSSRLGERYEQYF.

The V call is TRBV5-6, the J call TRBJ2-7; D might be TRBD1 (5 bases). The germline V gene has CDR1 SGHDT and CDR2 YYEEEE. Trimming took 1 base from V and 2 from J, leaving 16 bases between them. The CDR3 extends over 16 amino acids. The CDR3 DNA reads as TGTGCCAGCAGCTTGTACGGCTCCCAAGGGGCCTACGAGCAGTACTTC. Residues: CASSLYGSQGAYEQYF.

The chain couples TRBV11-3 to TRBJ2-1; 8 nucleotides line up with TRBD2. Looked up from germline, CDR1 is SGHNT and CDR2 is YENEEA. J gave up 5 bases and V 3 bases, and 12 bases lay outside the gene matches. This CDR3 is 17 amino acids long. The CDR3 coding sequence is TGTGCCAGCAGCTTCGGGTGTTGGGGCGGGAGGCACAATGAGCAGTTCTTC. Translation: CASSFGCWGGRHNEQFF.

This clone has only one observation. CDR3 in DNA: TGTGCTAGTGGTTTGGGAGTAAACACTGAAGCTTTCTTT. It translates to CASGLGVNTEAFF. The chain joins TRBV12-5 to TRBJ1-1; D call uncertain. V was trimmed by 1 base and J by 2 bases, leaving 5 bases between them. The length of the CDR3 is 13 residues. Germline CDR1 and CDR2: LGHNT and FRNRAP.

The chain joins TRBV13 to TRBJ1-1, with TRBD1 as a possible D gene (6 bases). Germline V gene data show CDR1 as PRHDT and CDR2 as FYEKMQ (reference sequence). The germline V and J ends were trimmed by 0 bases and 0 bases, with 17 bases remaining between them. There are 18 residues in the CDR3. The DNA for the CDR3 is TGTGCCAGCAGCTTAGGCCTTAGGGGGGGCGGTATGAACACTGAAGCTTTCTTT. Encoded protein: CASSLGLRGGGMNTEAFF.

J is TRBJ2-7 and V is TRBV5-6; D possibly corresponds to TRBD1 (6 bases). The CDR3 spans 14 residues. V was shortened by 2 bases and J by 0 bases, with 9 bases between the two germline ends. CDR1 and CDR2 (germline): SGHDT, YYEEEE. In nucleotides, the CDR3 is TGTGCCAGCAGCTTATTACAGGGCTCCTACGAGCAGTACTTC. Amino acid sequence: CASSLLQGSYEQYF.

This chain uses TRBV25-1 with TRBJ1-3; D might be TRBD1 (5 bases). Trimming took 7 bases from V and 3 from J, leaving 10 bases between them. Germline lookup yields CDR1 MGHDK and CDR2 SYGVNS. The CDR3 covers 13 residues. The CDR3 nucleotides are TGTGCCAGCACCCTGGGGGTTGGAAACACCATATATTTT. It yields the protein CASTLGVGNTIYF.

The gene calls are TRBV27 and TRBJ2-3, with 10 nucleotides matching TRBD1. From germline, CDR1 is MNHEY and CDR2 SMNVEV (reference sequence). The length of the CDR3 is 16 residues. V trimming: 0 bases; J trimming: 5 bases; junction bases outside the gene matches: 5. The CDR3 protein is CASSLSLGTGEDTQYF. CDR3 in DNA: TGTGCCAGCAGTTTATCGCTCGGGACAGGGGAAGATACGCAGTATTTT.

V usage is TRBV30 and J usage is TRBJ2-3; 7 nucleotides agree with TRBD1. The trim removed 3 bases at V and 3 bases at J, leaving 3 bases unmatched. The CDR3 is 13 residues long. In germline, CDR1 is GTSNPN, CDR2 SVGIG (reference sequence). Here the CDR3 reads CAWRETGTDTQYF. As DNA, the CDR3 is TGTGCCTGGAGGGAGACAGGGACAGATACGCAGTATTTT. Drawing the rest from reference TRBV30 and TRBJ2-3, the complete variable domain is SQTIHQWPATLVQPVGSPLSLECTVEGTSNPNLYWYRQAAGRGLQLLFYSVGIGQISSEVPQNLSASRPQDRQFILSSKKLLLSDSGFYLCAWRETGTDTQYFGPGTRLTVL.

This clone was seen a handful of times. The rearrangement joins TRBV5-1 to TRBJ1-1, with D possibly being TRBD1 (6 bases). CDR3 size: 12 residues. V was clipped by 4 bases and J by 6 bases, with 10 bases between them. CDR1 is SGHRS, CDR2 YFSETQ, per germline. In nucleotides, the CDR3 is TGCGCCAGCAGCCCTGACAGGTCTGAAGCTTTCTTT. This encodes CASSPDRSEAFF.

The genes are TRBV27 and TRBJ2-1, with a tentative D call TRBD2 (5 bases). CDR3 size: 14 residues. V was shortened by 7 bases and J by 6 bases, with 16 bases between the two germline ends. Germline CDR1 is MNHEY and CDR2 is SMNVEV (reference sequence). As DNA, the CDR3 is TGTGCCAGCACCTCCTATTCGGGGTTCAATGAGCAGTTCTTC. As protein: CASTSYSGFNEQFF.

This clone appeared once. CDR3 loop: CASSEVFTEAFF. The CDR3 nucleotides read TGTGCCAGCAGTGAAGTGTTCACTGAAGCTTTCTTT. The V and J genes are TRBV6-1 and TRBJ1-1; D is unresolved. This CDR3 is 12 amino acids long. With 1 base removed from V and 4 bases from J, the gap between germline ends came to 4 bases. From germline, CDR1 is MNHNS and CDR2 SASEGT.

The V gene is TRBV27, the J gene TRBJ1-4; D unresolved. Trimming took 0 bases from V and 8 from J, leaving 16 bases between them. The CDR3 has 16 amino acids. From germline, CDR1 is MNHEY and CDR2 SMNVEV (reference sequence). CDR3 amino acids: CASSLSIYTRGEKLFF. In DNA form, the CDR3 reads TGTGCCAGCAGTTTATCGATATATACTAGAGGGGAAAAACTGTTTTTT.

This rearrangement joins TRBV19 to TRBJ2-7; 7 positions agree with TRBD1. The CDR3 has 15 amino acids. With 3 bases clipped from V and 3 bases from J, the junction kept 8 bases outside the gene matches. CDR1 is LNHDA, CDR2 SQIVND, per germline (reference sequence). The CDR3: CASSIVGQANYEQYF. CDR3 nucleotides: TGTGCCAGTAGTATCGTTGGACAGGCCAACTACGAGCAGTACTTC.

This clone was seen once. This chain joins TRBV7-9 and TRBJ2-7; a possible D gene is TRBD1 (5 bases). CDR1 is SEHNR, CDR2 FQNEAQ, per germline (reference sequence). V was clipped by 4 bases and J by 4 bases, with 17 bases between them. This CDR3 is 15 amino acids long. The DNA for the CDR3 is TGTGCCAGCAGCTATGAGCCTACAGGAGTTTACGAGCAGTACTTC. Protein product: CASSYEPTGVYEQYF.

This clone has just a few counts. The genes are TRBV7-3 and TRBJ2-2, with D unclear. There are 12 residues in the CDR3. Trimming took off 1 base at V and 6 bases at J, with 3 bases between the two ends. Germline V gene sequence: CDR1 SGHTA, CDR2 FQGTGA. The CDR3 protein is CASSLMAGELFF. The CDR3, as DNA: TGTGCCAGCAGCTTAATGGCCGGGGAGCTGTTTTTT.

The rearrangement uses TRBV25-1 and TRBJ1-3; weak D call: TRBD1 (6 bases). V was trimmed by 7 bases and J by 2 bases, leaving 12 bases between them. CDR1 and CDR2 from the germline V gene are MGHDK and SYGVNS. The CDR3 is made up of 14 amino acids. The CDR3 region has the DNA TGTGCCAGCATAGGAGCAGGGGCTGGAAACACCATATATTTT. Protein sequence: CASIGAGAGNTIYF.

The V gene is TRBV11-1, the J gene TRBJ2-1, with D uncertain. Trimming cost V 0 bases and J 10 bases, with 7 bases left between them. This CDR3 contains 12 residues. In germline, CDR1 is SGHAT, CDR2 FQDESV (reference sequence). The DNA of the CDR3 is TGTGCCAGCAGCTTAGCAGGTGGGGAGCAGTTCTTC. Protein sequence: CASSLAGGEQFF.

V usage is TRBV6-5 and J usage is TRBJ1-1, with TRBD1 identical over 11 bases. The length of the CDR3 is 13 residues. Germline loops: CDR1 MNHEY, CDR2 SVGAGI. V dropped 4 bases and J dropped 10; count of bases not matched to a gene: 5. In DNA, the CDR3 is TGTGCCAGCAGTTTTAAGGACAGGGGGCGAGCTTTCTTT. Translating it yields CASSFKDRGRAFF.